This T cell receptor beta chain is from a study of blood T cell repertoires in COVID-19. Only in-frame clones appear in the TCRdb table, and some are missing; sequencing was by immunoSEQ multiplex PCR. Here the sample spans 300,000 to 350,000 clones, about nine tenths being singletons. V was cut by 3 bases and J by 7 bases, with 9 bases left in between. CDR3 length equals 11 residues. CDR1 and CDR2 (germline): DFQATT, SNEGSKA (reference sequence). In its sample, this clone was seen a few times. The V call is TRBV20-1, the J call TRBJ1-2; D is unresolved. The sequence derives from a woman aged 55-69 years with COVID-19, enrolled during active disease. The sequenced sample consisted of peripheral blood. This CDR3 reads CSARGSIGYTF. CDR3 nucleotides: TGCAGTGCTAGGGGTAGCATTGGCTACACCTTC.